This T cell receptor (beta chain) was found in a study of blood T cells in healthy people across ages. General observations from the study: Total diversity from one million sequenced T cells was likely underestimated.

V was clipped by 3 bases and J by 2 bases; unmatched bases: 12. Per the germline V gene, CDR1 is MDHEN and CDR2 is SYDVKM. This CDR3 spans 17 amino acids. Primed by a sample-barcoded 5' primer and a J-beta primer mix, a second PCR proceeded for about 7 to 12 cycles. Per-sample output comprised a minimum of 2.5 million paired-end reads containing CDR3. Each CDR3 protein is one row after TCRdb ran MiXCR on the 5' RACE reads. The sample has more than 700,000 distinct CDR3 sequences, approximately 53% seen once. Ranging in age from roughly 6 to 90, the donors were healthy Caucasian individuals from Russia. In the case of this clonotype: What it binds is unknown.

The sample comprised blood. The chain links TRBV28 to TRBJ2-7; 8 positions agree with TRBD1. The origin of this receptor is a man older than 75 in good health. The chain's CDR3 is CASSFDRGPPHTYEQYF. The DNA of the CDR3 is TGTGCCAGCAGTTTCGACAGGGGACCTCCCCACACCTACGAGCAGTACTTC.